This record covers a single TCR beta chain. What it binds is not known. The data are from a study of graft-versus-host responses after intestinal transplantation. Study overall: Multivisceral, liver-intestinal, or isolated intestinal transplants were performed in recipients. Recipients were all induced with anti-thymocyte globulin, then given tacrolimus and steroids for roughly three years.

Data came from immunoSEQ multiplex PCR; TCRdb stores just in-frame clones and leaves some out. Of just over 40,000 clones listed, 90% to 95% were seen once; the top ten hold 0.45% to 0.65%. Trimming cost V 2 bases and J 1 base; bases outside gene matches: 11. There are 18 residues in the CDR3. Broader study findings: Some GvH clones appeared in ileal mucosa or blood before recipient bone marrow.

The receptor was derived from a human donor who was the organ donor for an intestinal transplant. The chain uses TRBV23-1 and TRBJ1-3; 7 nucleotides match TRBD1. TRBV23-1 counts as an open reading frame of uncertain function. The sample was unstimulated CD8+ T cells sorted from spleen or lymph node cells, taken before transplant. CDR3 residues: CASSQMNGTAISGNTIYF. As DNA, the CDR3 is TGCGCCAGCAGTCAAATGAATGGGACAGCAATTTCTGGAAACACCATATATTTT.